One and the same sample provided the 14 T cell receptor beta chains below, sequenced in a study of blood T cell repertoires in COVID-19. Produced via immunoSEQ multiplex PCR; TCRdb's table is partial and in-frame only. Here the sample spans around 250,000 clones, approximately 85% being singletons. Sequencing used PBMCs or T cells enriched from blood (not recorded which). Receptors were obtained from a woman in her forties or fifties with acute COVID-19.

The chain carries TRBV5-1 and TRBJ2-3, with TRBD1 as a possible D gene (5 bases). Looked up from germline, CDR1 is SGHRS and CDR2 is YFSETQ. This CDR3 spans 15 amino acids. Trimming took off 0 bases at V and 2 bases at J, with 10 bases between the two ends. The CDR3 here is CASSLEARDTDTQYF. The CDR3, as DNA: TGCGCCAGCAGCTTGGAAGCCAGGGACACAGATACGCAGTATTTT.

This clone has just a few counts. The genes are TRBV30 and TRBJ1-4; no reliable D call. Trimming removed 2 bases from V and 7 bases from J, with 11 bases in between. The length of the CDR3 is 13 residues. Germline lookup yields CDR1 GTSNPN and CDR2 SVGIG (reference sequence). The CDR3 coding sequence is TGTGCCTGGAGTCGGGAAGAAGGTGAAAAACTGTTTTTT. Translation gives CAWSREEGEKLFF. The variable domain in full, completed from reference TRBV30 and TRBJ1-4, reads SQTIHQWPATLVQPVGSPLSLECTVEGTSNPNLYWYRQAAGRGLQLLFYSVGIGQISSEVPQNLSASRPQDRQFILSSKKLLLSDSGFYLCAWSREEGEKLFFGSGTQLSVL.

This rearrangement joins TRBV30 to TRBJ1-6, with TRBD1 matching 7 bases. CDR3 length: 15 amino acids. The ends lost 0 bases at V and 9 bases at J; junction bases unmatched: 8. Germline V lookup: CDR1 GTSNPN, CDR2 SVGIG (reference sequence). CDR3: CAWSVRDRDSSPLHF. The CDR3 nucleotides are TGTGCCTGGAGTGTAAGGGACCGGGACAGTTCACCCCTCCACTTT. Variable domain in full (rest from reference TRBV30 and TRBJ1-6): SQTIHQWPATLVQPVGSPLSLECTVEGTSNPNLYWYRQAAGRGLQLLFYSVGIGQISSEVPQNLSASRPQDRQFILSSKKLLLSDSGFYLCAWSVRDRDSSPLHFGNGTRLTVT.

The chain combines TRBV19 with TRBJ2-7, with 8 bases identical to TRBD1. The trim removed 5 bases at V and 5 bases at J, leaving 8 bases unmatched. The CDR3 length is 14 residues. The germline CDR1 and CDR2 sequences are LNHDA and SQIVND (reference sequence). CDR3 DNA sequence: TGTGCCAGTAGTGCGGGACAGGCGGTCGACGAGCAGTACTTC. This codes for CASSAGQAVDEQYF.

This chain connects TRBV4-3 to TRBJ2-3; 11 nucleotides agree with TRBD2. Germline lookup yields CDR1 LGHNA and CDR2 YSLEER. The CDR3 contains 17 residues. V lost 2 bases, J lost 0 bases, and 4 bases stayed unmatched. CDR3 sequence: CASSQLASGGSTDTQYF. CDR3 nucleotides: TGCGCCAGCAGCCAATTAGCTAGCGGGGGGAGCACAGATACGCAGTATTTT.

The genes are TRBV3-1 (or the pseudogene TRBV3-2) and TRBJ1-2, with D unresolved. From germline, CDR1 is LGHDT and CDR2 YNNKEL (reference sequence). This CDR3 spans 14 amino acids. With 1 base removed from V and 3 bases from J, the gap between germline ends came to 9 bases. CDR3 coding DNA: TGTGCCAGCAGCCAAGGAAGAGTCGACTATGGCTACACCTTC. It translates to CASSQGRVDYGYTF.

The V call is TRBV12-3 or TRBV12-4, the J call TRBJ2-2; no definite D call. The CDR3 covers 13 residues. V gave up 2 bases and J gave up 7 bases, with 8 bases separating them. The DNA for the CDR3 is TGTGCCAGCAGTTTAAGCGTGGACGGGGAGCTGTTTTTT. Its protein product is CASSLSVDGELFF.

The chain is built from TRBV27 and TRBJ1-1, with D unclear. Trimming took off 5 bases at V and 3 bases at J, with 10 bases between the two ends. CDR3 length: 13 amino acids. Germline loops: CDR1 MNHEY, CDR2 SMNVEV (reference sequence). The CDR3 DNA is TGTGCCAGCAGTCCCCAGTTTGACACTGAAGCTTTCTTT. The encoded protein is CASSPQFDTEAFF.

The V gene is TRBV21-1, the J gene TRBJ1-1; TRBD1 is taken as the D call from the table, unchecked against the DNA. TRBV21-1 is a known pseudogene. This CDR3 is built from 14 residues. The CDR3 loop reads CASSKDNRNTEAFF. CDR3 nucleotides: TGTGCCAGCAGCAAAGACAACCGGAACACTGAAGCTTTCTTT.

As DNA, the CDR3 is TGCGCCAGCAGCTCAGGGGGCATTAATGAAAAACTGTTTTTT. As protein: CASSSGGINEKLFF. The rearrangement joins TRBV5-1 to TRBJ1-4, with 8 bases aligning to TRBD1. Germline loops: CDR1 SGHRS, CDR2 YFSETQ. The trim removed 3 bases at V and 4 bases at J, leaving 2 bases unmatched. This CDR3 has 14 residues.

This clone was seen more than once but under ten times. The chain links TRBV6-2 or TRBV6-3 to TRBJ1-5, with TRBD1 matching over 8 bases. The V gene's germline CDR1 is MNHEY and CDR2 SVGEGT. V shed 5 bases and J 1 base; nucleotides not matched to a gene: 4. The CDR3 spans 15 residues. CDR3 sequence: CASSDRGRSNQPQHF. The CDR3 bases are TGTGCCAGCAGTGACAGGGGCAGAAGCAATCAGCCCCAGCATTTT.

The chain couples TRBV30 to TRBJ1-5; a possible D gene is TRBD1 (5 bases). CDR1 is GTSNPN and CDR2 is SVGIG in the germline V gene (reference sequence). CDR3 size: 13 residues. Trimming left V 1 base short and J 4 bases short, with 8 bases between. CDR3 sequence: CAWSADRNQPQHF. The CDR3 region has the DNA TGTGCCTGGAGTGCCGACAGAAATCAGCCCCAGCATTTT.

The V and J genes are TRBV5-1 and TRBJ2-5; TRBD2 aligns across 7 bases. Trimming removed 0 bases from V and 7 bases from J; junction bases left unmatched: 12. The germline V gene has CDR1 SGHRS and CDR2 YFSETQ. This CDR3 contains 16 residues. CDR3 sequence (DNA): TGCGCCAGCAGCTTGGTTGGTAGCGGGCCTCCGGGGACCCAGTACTTC. Translated: CASSLVGSGPPGTQYF.

The chain uses TRBV5-5 and TRBJ1-1, with D unresolved. The CDR3 covers 12 residues. Per germline, CDR1 SGHKS and CDR2 YYEKEE (reference sequence). Between the trimmed V and J ends, which lost 6 bases and 1 base, there was a span of 7 bases. CDR3 bases: TGTGCCAGCAACACACGGAACACTGAAGCTTTCTTT. This gives the protein CASNTRNTEAFF.